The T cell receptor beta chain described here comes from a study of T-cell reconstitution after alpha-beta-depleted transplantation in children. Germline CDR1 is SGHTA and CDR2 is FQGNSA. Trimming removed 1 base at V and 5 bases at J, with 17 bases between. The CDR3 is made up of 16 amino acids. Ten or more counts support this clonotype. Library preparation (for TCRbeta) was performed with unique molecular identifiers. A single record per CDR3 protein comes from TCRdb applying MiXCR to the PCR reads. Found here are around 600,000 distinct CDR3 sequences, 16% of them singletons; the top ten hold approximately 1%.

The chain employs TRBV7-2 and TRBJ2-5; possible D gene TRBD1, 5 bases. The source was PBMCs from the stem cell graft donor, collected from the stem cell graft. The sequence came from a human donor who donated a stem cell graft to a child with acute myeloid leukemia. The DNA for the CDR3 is TGTGCCAGCAGCTTAGTACGGTCCGAAGGGGTGGAGACCCAGTACTTC. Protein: CASSLVRSEGVETQYF.